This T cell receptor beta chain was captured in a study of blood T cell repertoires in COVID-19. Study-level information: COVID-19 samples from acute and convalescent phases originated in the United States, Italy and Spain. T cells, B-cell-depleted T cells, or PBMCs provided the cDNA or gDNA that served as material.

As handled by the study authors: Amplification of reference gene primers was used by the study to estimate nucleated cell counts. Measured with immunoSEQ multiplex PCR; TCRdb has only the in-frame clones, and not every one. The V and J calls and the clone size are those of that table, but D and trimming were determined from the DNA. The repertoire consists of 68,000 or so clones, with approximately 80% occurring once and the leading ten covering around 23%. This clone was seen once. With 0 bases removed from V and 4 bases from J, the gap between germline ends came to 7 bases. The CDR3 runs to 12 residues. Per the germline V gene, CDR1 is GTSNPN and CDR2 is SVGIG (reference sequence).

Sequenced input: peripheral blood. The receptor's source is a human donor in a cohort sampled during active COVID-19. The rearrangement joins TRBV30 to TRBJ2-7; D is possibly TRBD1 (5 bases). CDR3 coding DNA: TGTGCCTGGAGTGTCGACAGATACGAGCAGTACTTC. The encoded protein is CAWSVDRYEQYF.